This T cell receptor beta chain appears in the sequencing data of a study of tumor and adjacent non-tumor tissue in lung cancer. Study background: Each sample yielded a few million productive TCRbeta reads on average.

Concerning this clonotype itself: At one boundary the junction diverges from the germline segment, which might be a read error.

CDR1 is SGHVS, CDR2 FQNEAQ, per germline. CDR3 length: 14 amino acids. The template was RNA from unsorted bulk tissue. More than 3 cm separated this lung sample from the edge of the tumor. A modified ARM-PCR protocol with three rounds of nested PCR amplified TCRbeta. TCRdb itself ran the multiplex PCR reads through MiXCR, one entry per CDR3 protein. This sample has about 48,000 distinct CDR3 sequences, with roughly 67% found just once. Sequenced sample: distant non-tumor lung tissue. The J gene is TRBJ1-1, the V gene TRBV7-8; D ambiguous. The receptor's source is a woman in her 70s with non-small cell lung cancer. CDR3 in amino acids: CASSPLFMGTEVFF. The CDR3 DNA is TGTGCCAGCAGCCCCCTGTTTATGGGCACTGAAGTTTTCTTT.